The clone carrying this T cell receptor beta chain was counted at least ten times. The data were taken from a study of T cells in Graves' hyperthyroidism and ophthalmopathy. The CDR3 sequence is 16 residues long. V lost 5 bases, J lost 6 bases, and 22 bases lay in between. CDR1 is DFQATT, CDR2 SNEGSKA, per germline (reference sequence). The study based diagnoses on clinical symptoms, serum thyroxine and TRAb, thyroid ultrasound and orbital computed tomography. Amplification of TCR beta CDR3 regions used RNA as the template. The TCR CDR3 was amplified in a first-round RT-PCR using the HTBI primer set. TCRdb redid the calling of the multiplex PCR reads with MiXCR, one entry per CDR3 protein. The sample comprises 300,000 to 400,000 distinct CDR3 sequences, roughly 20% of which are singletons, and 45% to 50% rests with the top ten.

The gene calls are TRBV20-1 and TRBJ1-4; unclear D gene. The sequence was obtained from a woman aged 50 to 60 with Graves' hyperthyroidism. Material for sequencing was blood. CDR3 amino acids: CSAPPREHDLDEKLFF. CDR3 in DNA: TGCAGTGCTCCCCCTAGGGAACATGATCTTGATGAAAAACTGTTTTTT.